This T cell receptor (beta chain) was recorded in a study of cytomegalovirus exposure and HLA in healthy donors. On the study more broadly: The 120 validation repertoires matched the approximately 700 first-cohort repertoires in platform, a later analysis reported. Study-level points and caveats: The authors enumerated 150 to 200 TCR beta chains as linked to cytomegalovirus.

Comment on this clone: Its specificity is unknown.

Profiled with immunoSEQ multiplex PCR; TCRdb holds only in-frame clones, not every one. This sample has some 250,000 clones, with almost 90% found just once. This CDR3 comprises 14 residues. The V end was cut by 6 bases, the J end by 5 bases, with 16 bases between. In germline, CDR1 is SGHTA, CDR2 FQGNSA. The source material was PBMCs. This sequence originates from a woman aged 18 to 35 in good health and CMV-seronegative. The V and J genes are TRBV7-2 and TRBJ2-5; D is possibly TRBD1 (6 bases). The DNA of the CDR3 is TGTGCCAGCAGTTCCGCATGGGGGCCGGAGACCCAGTACTTC. This encodes CASSSAWGPETQYF.